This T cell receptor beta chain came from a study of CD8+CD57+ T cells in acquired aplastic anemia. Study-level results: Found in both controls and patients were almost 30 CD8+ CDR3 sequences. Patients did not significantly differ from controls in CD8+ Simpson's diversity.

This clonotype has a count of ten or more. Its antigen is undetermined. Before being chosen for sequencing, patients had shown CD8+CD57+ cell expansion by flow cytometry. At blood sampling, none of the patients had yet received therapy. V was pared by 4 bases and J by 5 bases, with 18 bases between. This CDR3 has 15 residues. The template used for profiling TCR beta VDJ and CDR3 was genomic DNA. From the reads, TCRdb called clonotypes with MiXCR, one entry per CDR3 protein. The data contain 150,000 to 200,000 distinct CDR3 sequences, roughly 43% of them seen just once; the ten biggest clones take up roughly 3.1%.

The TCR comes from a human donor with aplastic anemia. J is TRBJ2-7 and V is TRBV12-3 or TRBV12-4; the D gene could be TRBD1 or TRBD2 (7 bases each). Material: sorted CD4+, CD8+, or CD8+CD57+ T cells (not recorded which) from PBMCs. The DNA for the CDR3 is TGTGCCAGCAGTTCCCAGGGGGGGGGTACGGACGAGCAGTACTTC. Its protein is CASSSQGGGTDEQYF.